This T cell receptor (beta chain) was recovered during a study of control samples from healthy donors and cancer patients. TCRdb keeps only in-frame clones here, not all; method: immunoSEQ multiplex PCR. Of 120,000 or so clones in the sample, about 87% were seen once. The sample comprised blood. This TCR came from a man between 60 and 75 years old in good health.

The CDR3 sequence: CASRGQGVTEAFF. The CDR3 nucleotides read TGCGCCAGCAGGGGACAGGGGGTCACTGAAGCTTTCTTT. The chain links TRBV10-2 to TRBJ1-1; TRBD1 agrees at 11 bases. Germline CDR1 and CDR2: WSHSY and SAAADI. The CDR3 spans 13 residues. Losses at the gene ends were 6 bases for V and 4 bases for J; bases not matched to a gene: 1.